This T cell receptor beta chain was obtained from a study of blood T cell repertoires in COVID-19. For the study at large: T cells, B-cell-depleted T cells, or PBMCs supplied cDNA or gDNA.

Trimming removed 2 bases at V and 0 bases at J, with 8 bases between. CDR1 is SGHTA and CDR2 is FQGNSA in the germline V gene. The CDR3 has 15 residues. The method was immunoSEQ multiplex PCR; TCRdb's version includes in-frame clones alone and lacks a portion of them. The sample carries about 100,000 clones, roughly 87% recorded once. The sequenced material came from peripheral blood. The receptor comes from a man aged 50 to 60 with active COVID-19. V gene TRBV7-2 combines with J gene TRBJ1-3; the D is unclear. CDR3 DNA: TGTGCCAGCAGCTTACTGGCAATCTCTGGAAACACCATATATTTT. This sequence encodes CASSLLAISGNTIYF.